This passage covers 23 T cell receptor beta chains from one sample sequenced in a study of T cells in Graves' hyperthyroidism and ophthalmopathy. Researchers took RNA transcripts and amplified the TCR beta CDR3 regions from them. With the HTBI primer set, the TCR CDR3 went through a first round of RT-PCR. From the multiplex PCR reads, TCRdb called clonotypes with MiXCR, one entry per CDR3 protein. The sample has nearly 750,000 distinct CDR3 sequences, roughly 32% seen once. The sequenced sample was blood. The source is a woman in her thirties or forties with Graves' hyperthyroidism.

This clonotype has ten or more counts. The chain has TRBV7-9 and TRBJ1-4, with TRBD1 matching over 11 bases. The CDR3 runs to 13 residues. Per the germline V gene, CDR1 is SEHNR and CDR2 is FQNEAQ (reference sequence). The trim removed 4 bases at V and 10 bases at J, leaving 2 bases unmatched. The CDR3 DNA is TGTGCCAGCAGCTCGGGACAGGGGGGAAAACTGTTTTTT. It yields the protein CASSSGQGGKLFF.

This clonotype was seen at least ten times. The CDR3 loop is CSVVGQETQYF. The CDR3 region has the DNA TGCAGTGTCGTAGGACAAGAGACCCAGTACTTC. This chain uses TRBV20-1 with TRBJ2-5; D not resolved. CDR1 is DFQATT and CDR2 is SNEGSKA in the germline V gene (reference sequence). Trimming stripped 7 bases from V and 2 bases from J, with 8 bases between. The CDR3 runs to 11 residues.

This chain links TRBV4-1 with TRBJ2-5, with TRBD1 as a possible D gene (6 bases). Per the germline V gene, CDR1 is MGHRA and CDR2 is YSYEKL. V was trimmed by 1 base and J by 5 bases, leaving 17 bases between them. The CDR3 is made up of 16 amino acids. CDR3 in amino acids: CASSQGRVGGGETQYF. The CDR3 region has the DNA TGCGCCAGCAGCCAAGGAAGGGTTGGGGGCGGGGAGACCCAGTACTTC.

This clonotype has only a few counts. The gene calls are TRBV5-4 and TRBJ1-4; 10 nucleotides agree with TRBD1. Losses at the gene ends were 4 bases for V and 8 bases for J; bases not matched to a gene: 11. In germline, CDR1 is SGHNT, CDR2 YYREEE (reference sequence). There are 16 residues in the CDR3. CDR3 coding DNA: TGTGCCAGCAGCCGGGGGGGACAGGGGACCCACGAAAAACTGTTTTTT. Translating gives CASSRGGQGTHEKLFF. The full variable domain, rest sourced from reference TRBV5-4 and TRBJ1-4, is ETGVTQSPTHLIKTRGQQVTLRCSSQSGHNTVSWYQQALGQGPQFIFQYYREEENGRGNFPPRFSGLQFPNYSSELNVNALELDDSALYLCASSRGGQGTHEKLFFGSGTQLSVL.

The table lists this clonotype with a count of one. The V call is TRBV19, the J call TRBJ2-2, with D perhaps being TRBD1 or TRBD2 (5 bases each). Looked up from germline, CDR1 is LNHDA and CDR2 is SQIVND (reference sequence). V gave up 10 bases and J gave up 2 bases, with 11 bases separating them. This CDR3 has 13 amino acids. Here the CDR3 reads CATPGPNTGELFF. The CDR3 nucleotides are TGTGCCACCCCGGGACCAAACACCGGGGAGCTGTTTTTT.

This clonotype was counted only a few times. This chain connects TRBV5-1 to TRBJ2-7; D not resolved. Germline V gene lookup returns CDR1 SGHRS and CDR2 YFSETQ. V lost 2 bases and J lost 5, with 20 bases in between. The CDR3 covers 16 residues. The CDR3 sequence is CASSLSPGPVKDEQYF. The CDR3 DNA reads TGCGCCAGCAGCTTAAGTCCGGGCCCCGTTAAGGACGAGCAGTACTTC.

This clonotype was seen a few times. This chain links TRBV4-2 with TRBJ2-7; no firm D call. Germline CDR1 LGHNA, CDR2 YNFKEQ. This CDR3 region has 14 residues. V lost 1 base to trimming and J lost 4 bases, with 11 bases between them. CDR3 DNA sequence: TGTGCCAGCAGCCAAGGTCCGATGTGGTACGAGCAGTACTTC. Translation: CASSQGPMWYEQYF.

The chain is built from TRBV12-3 or TRBV12-4 and TRBJ2-5, with 8 bases that match TRBD1. This CDR3 has 14 residues. V lost 6 bases and J lost 7; bases outside the gene matches: 10. CDR3 coding DNA: TGTGCCAGCAGCCTAGGGGGACAGGCCGGGACCCAGTACTTC. It yields the protein CASSLGGQAGTQYF.

V gene TRBV4-3 combines with J gene TRBJ1-2; D possibly corresponds to TRBD1 (5 bases). CDR3 length: 17 amino acids. The ends were cut back, 0 bases at V and 6 bases at J, with 20 bases in the middle. Germline V gene data show CDR1 as LGHNA and CDR2 as YSLEER. This CDR3 is CASSQDASGGSGHGYTF. CDR3 DNA sequence: TGCGCCAGCAGCCAAGACGCCTCCGGGGGAAGTGGTCATGGCTACACCTTC.

Many counts were recorded for this clonotype. The chain uses TRBV20-1 and TRBJ2-5, with TRBD1 as a possible D gene (5 bases). V shed 5 bases and J shed 1 base, with 14 bases lying between them. Germline loops: CDR1 DFQATT, CDR2 SNEGSKA (reference sequence). CDR3 length equals 14 residues. In DNA form, the CDR3 reads TGCAGTGCTGGGGAAGGGGTCAGCCAAGAGACCCAGTACTTC. This encodes CSAGEGVSQETQYF.

This chain joins TRBV12-3 or TRBV12-4 and TRBJ1-5; 8 nucleotides agree with TRBD1. CDR3 length: 15 amino acids. The V gene end was trimmed by 5 bases and the J gene end by 6 bases; junction bases not matched to a gene: 9. The DNA for the CDR3 is TGTGCCAGCAGTCCGTCGGGCAGGGGGCTTCAGCCCCAGCATTTT. Translating gives CASSPSGRGLQPQHF.

Points on this clonotype: Its ends do not fully match the called genes, so a read error is possible. The chain is built from TRBV7-2 and TRBJ1-3; D call uncertain. The CDR3 spans 15 residues. Per germline, CDR1 SGHTA and CDR2 FQGNSA. The CDR3 is CASSQGSVSGNTIYF. The CDR3 DNA reads TGCGCCAGCAGCCAAGGATCGGTATCGGGAAACACCATATATTTT.

This chain links TRBV25-1 with TRBJ1-1; D unresolved. V was clipped by 4 bases and J by 3 bases, with 15 bases between them. Germline CDR1 reads MGHDK; CDR2 reads SYGVNS. The CDR3 covers 15 residues. The CDR3 nucleotides are TGTGCCAGCAGTGCTAGAGTCCCGGAGTACACTGAAGCTTTCTTT. This encodes CASSARVPEYTEAFF.

The chain employs TRBV19 and TRBJ2-2; maybe TRBD2 (6 bases). The V gene's germline CDR1 is LNHDA and CDR2 SQIVND (reference sequence). Trimming took 3 bases from V and 2 from J, leaving 13 bases between them. The CDR3 covers 16 residues. The CDR3 sequence is CASSIWRGENTGELFF. CDR3 in DNA: TGTGCCAGTAGTATCTGGAGGGGAGAAAACACCGGGGAGCTGTTTTTT.

This sequence joins TRBV7-9 and TRBJ1-1, with D possibly TRBD1 on 6 matching bases. CDR1 is SEHNR, CDR2 FQNEAQ, per germline (reference sequence). This CDR3 contains 15 residues. Trimming pared 6 bases from V and 10 bases from J, leaving 24 bases between. The CDR3 sequence: CASSYGEGRIGGAFF. For the CDR3, the DNA is TGTGCCAGCAGTTACGGCGAGGGTCGAATAGGGGGAGCTTTCTTT.

This chain joins TRBV28 and TRBJ2-5; D tentatively reads TRBD1 or TRBD2 (6 bases each). The V end was cut by 10 bases, the J end by 3 bases, with 24 bases between. This CDR3 comprises 16 residues. The germline V gene has CDR1 MDHEN and CDR2 SYDVKM. This CDR3 is CANSVFFGGREETQYF. The CDR3 bases are TGTGCCAACTCCGTCTTTTTTGGGGGGCGGGAAGAGACCCAGTACTTC. The full variable domain, completed using reference TRBV28 and TRBJ2-5, is DVKVTQSSRYLVKRTGEKVFLECVQDMDHENMFWYRQDPGLGLRLIYFSYDVKMKEKGDIPEGYSVSREKKERFSLILESASTNQTSMYLCANSVFFGGREETQYFGPGTRLLVL.

The rearrangement joins TRBV7-2 to TRBJ1-5, with no clear D. Germline lookup yields CDR1 SGHTA and CDR2 FQGNSA. This CDR3 is built from 15 residues. V was pared by 1 base and J by 3 bases, with 10 bases between. CDR3 protein: CASSLGTAFNQPQHF. The CDR3 DNA sequence: TGTGCCAGCAGCTTAGGGACGGCCTTCAATCAGCCCCAGCATTTT.

This clonotype has ten or more counts. The chain carries TRBV10-1 and TRBJ1-6; tentatively, D is TRBD1 (5 bases). Between the trimmed V and J ends, which lost 0 bases and 10 bases, there was a span of 7 bases. The germline gives CDR1 WNHNN, CDR2 SYGVQD (reference sequence). There are 13 residues in the CDR3. CDR3 in amino acids: CASSESRESPLHF. The CDR3 nucleotides are TGCGCCAGCAGTGAGTCCAGGGAATCACCCCTCCACTTT.

V usage is TRBV7-2 and J usage is TRBJ1-1; weak D call: TRBD1 (6 bases). This CDR3 contains 14 residues. Trimming took off 4 bases at V and 3 bases at J, with 12 bases between the two ends. Germline V gene sequence: CDR1 SGHTA, CDR2 FQGNSA. The CDR3 DNA sequence: TGTGCCAGCAGCTCGCAGGGGACCTACACTGAAGCTTTCTTT. It translates to CASSSQGTYTEAFF.

This clonotype was counted a few times. CDR3 coding DNA: TGTGCCAGCAGTGACAGGGAGTTGAACACCGGGGAGCTGTTTTTT. Residues: CASSDRELNTGELFF. V and J are TRBV6-1 and TRBJ2-2; D may be TRBD1 or TRBD2 (5 bases each). The CDR3 extends over 15 amino acids. V dropped 3 bases and J dropped 1 base, with 9 bases sitting between them. CDR1 and CDR2 (germline): MNHNS, SASEGT.

This clonotype has at least ten counts. The genes are TRBV5-6 and TRBJ1-5, with D perhaps matching TRBD1 (6 bases). V was pared by 3 bases and J by 0 bases, with 13 bases between. Per the germline V gene, CDR1 is SGHDT and CDR2 is YYEEEE. The CDR3 has 16 amino acids. CDR3 sequence reads: CASSYHDRNSNQPQHF. In DNA form, the CDR3 reads TGTGCCAGCAGCTACCACGACAGGAATAGCAATCAGCCCCAGCATTTT.

A note on this clonotype: A much more abundant neighbour one base away suggests this may be a read error. This chain links TRBV2 with TRBJ1-2; D is undetermined. The CDR3 length is 14 residues. The germline gives CDR1 SNHLY, CDR2 FYNNEI. The V end lost 5 bases, the J end lost 6 bases, and 16 bases lay between the germline ends. The CDR3 reads CASSWTDKNDGYTF. The CDR3, as DNA: TGTGCCAGCAGTTGGACTGACAAGAATGATGGCTACACCTTC.

This clonotype was picked up many times. The chain links TRBV5-6 to TRBJ2-5, with 10 bases identical to TRBD2. This CDR3 contains 17 residues. V lost 4 bases to trimming and J lost 4 bases; unmatched junction nucleotides: 13. Germline lookup yields CDR1 SGHDT and CDR2 YYEEEE. The CDR3 is CASSLSIAGGVGETQYF. The CDR3 bases are TGTGCCAGCAGCCTATCGATAGCGGGGGGAGTAGGAGAGACCCAGTACTTC.